This entry concerns a single TCR beta chain. This clone showed up just a few times. Which antigen it targets is not known. Per-base qualities were not stored, and no clone one base away is much larger. This entry belongs to a study of blood T cell repertoires in COVID-19 (dated by TCRdb to 2019 to 2021). For context, the study as a whole: Samples covering the acute and convalescent phases of COVID-19 were provided by collaborators in the United States, Italy and Spain. The material from the prospective study consisted of cDNA or gDNA derived from T cells, B-cell-depleted T cells, or PBMCs. Deeply sampled blood TCRbeta repertoires from subjects exposed to, actively infected with, or recovered from COVID-19 were included in the dataset. A freely available public database, intended as a resource for researchers studying the immune response to SARS-CoV-2, is where the repertoires were released. The samples were drawn from two sources: the first 160 participants of the ongoing ImmuneRACE study, and approximately 1,300 subjects contributed by 6 global collaborators. Nearly every sample came with metadata listing a de-identified subject ID, COVID-19 status, age in years and sex. Where available, HLA class I and class II types were taken from metadata supplied by the sample provider and were not determined by assay-based typing. Broader findings and caveats from the paper: How much clinical and demographic metadata was included differed by source and by participant, and the metadata was provided uncurated.

The immunoSEQ Assay, a bias-controlled multiplex PCR, was used to amplify TCRbeta CDR3 regions from genomic DNA. For the original study's pipeline: The number of nucleated cells in each sample was estimated by amplification of reference gene primers within the assay. To quantify the absolute abundance of each unique TCRbeta CDR3 rearrangement, sequence reads were collapsed and filtered. For each sample, productive Simpson clonality was calculated as the square root of Simpson's diversity index across productive rearrangements. Entries here come from immuneACCESS through TCRdb and include only in-frame sequences with V and J called. Some clones fail to appear in such tables; in the studies checked, an unresolved V gene covers under half of the shortfall, and the cause of the remainder is unknown. The D gene and trimming were derived from the DNA, and the V and J assignments and clone size from that table. This sample has under 250,000 clones in its table, and approximately 80% of those were observed once. The ten largest make up 3% to 4% of the sample.

Collaborating institutions collected whole blood in K2EDTA tubes following their own protocols. For TCRbeta analysis, collaborator samples were shipped as frozen whole blood, as isolated PBMCs, or as DNA extracted from either sample type. This TCR was recovered from a woman aged 18-35 years with acute or convalescent COVID-19. Sequencing input: peripheral blood.

The CDR3 in this case is CASADRTEAFF. The bases are TGTGCCAGCGCTGACAGGACTGAAGCTTTCTTT. The chain is made from TRBV19 and TRBJ1-1; TRBD1 might be the D gene, on 6 matching bases. The germline V gene (reference sequence) specifies LNHDA as CDR1 and SQIVND as CDR2. Cut back by 9 bases and 5 bases, the V and J ends lie 10 bases apart. There are 11 amino acids in the CDR3, from cysteine to phenylalanine inclusive. Of the read, only the CDR3 DNA is kept; its 33 bases are in frame from base 1.